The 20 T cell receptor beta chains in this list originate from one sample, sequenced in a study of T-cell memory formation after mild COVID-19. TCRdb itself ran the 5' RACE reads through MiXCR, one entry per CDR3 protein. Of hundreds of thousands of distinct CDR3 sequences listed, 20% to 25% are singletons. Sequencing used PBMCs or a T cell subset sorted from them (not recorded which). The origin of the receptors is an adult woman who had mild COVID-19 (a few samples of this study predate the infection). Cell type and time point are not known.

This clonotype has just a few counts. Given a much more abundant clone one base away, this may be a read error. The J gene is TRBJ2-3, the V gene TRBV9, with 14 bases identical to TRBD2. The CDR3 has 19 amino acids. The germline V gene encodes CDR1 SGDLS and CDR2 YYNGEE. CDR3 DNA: TGTGCCAGCAGCGCGGGACTAGCGGGAGACCTCTTTAGCACAGATATGCAGTATTTT. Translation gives CASSAGLAGDLFSTDMQYF.

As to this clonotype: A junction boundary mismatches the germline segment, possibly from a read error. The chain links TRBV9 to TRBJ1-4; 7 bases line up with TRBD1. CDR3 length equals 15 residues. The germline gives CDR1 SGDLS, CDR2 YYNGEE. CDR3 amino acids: CASSVGGQDNEKLIF. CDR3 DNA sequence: TGTGCCAGCAGCGTAGGTGGACAGGATAATGAAAAACTGATTTTT.

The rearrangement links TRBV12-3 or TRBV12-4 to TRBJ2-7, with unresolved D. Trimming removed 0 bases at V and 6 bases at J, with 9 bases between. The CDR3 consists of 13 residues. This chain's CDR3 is CASSLAPQREQYF. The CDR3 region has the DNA TGTGCCAGCAGTTTAGCACCTCAACGCGAGCAGTACTTC.

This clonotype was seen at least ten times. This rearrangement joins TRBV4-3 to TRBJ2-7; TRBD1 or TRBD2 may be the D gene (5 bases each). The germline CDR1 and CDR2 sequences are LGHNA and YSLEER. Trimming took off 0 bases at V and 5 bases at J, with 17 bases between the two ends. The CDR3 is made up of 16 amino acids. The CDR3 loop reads CASSQDLIRGVNEQYF. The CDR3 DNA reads TGCGCCAGCAGCCAAGATCTTATACGAGGGGTCAACGAGCAGTACTTC.

CDR3 nucleotide sequence: TGTGCCAGCAGCCAGGGGCGTGAGGGGGGAGGCAATCAGCCCCAGCATTTT. Encoded protein: CASSQGREGGGNQPQHF. J is TRBJ1-5 and V is TRBV4-2; TRBD1 is a possible D gene (6 bases). The CDR3 is 17 amino acids. V dropped 3 bases and J dropped 2 bases, with 17 bases sitting between them. The germline CDR1 and CDR2 sequences are LGHNA and YNFKEQ.

CDR3 in amino acids: CASSYWAEETQYF. The CDR3 nucleotides are TGTGCCAGCAGTTATTGGGCAGAAGAGACCCAGTACTTC. The genes are TRBV6-5 and TRBJ2-5; D gene ambiguous. Germline values: CDR1 MNHEY, CDR2 SVGAGI. The CDR3 contains 13 residues. Between the trimmed V and J ends, which lost 3 bases and 3 bases, there was a span of 8 bases.

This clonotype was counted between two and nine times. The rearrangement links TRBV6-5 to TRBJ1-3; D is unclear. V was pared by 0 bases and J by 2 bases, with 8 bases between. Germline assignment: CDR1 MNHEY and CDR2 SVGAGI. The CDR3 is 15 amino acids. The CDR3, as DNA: TGTGCCAGCAGTTACTCATTGACCCCTGGAAACACCATATATTTT. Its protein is CASSYSLTPGNTIYF.

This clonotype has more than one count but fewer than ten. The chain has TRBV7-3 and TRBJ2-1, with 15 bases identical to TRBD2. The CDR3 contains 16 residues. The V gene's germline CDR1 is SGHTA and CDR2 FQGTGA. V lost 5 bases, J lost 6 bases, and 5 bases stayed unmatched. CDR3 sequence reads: CASSRWTSGRANEQFF. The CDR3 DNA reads TGTGCCAGCAGCCGCTGGACTAGCGGGAGGGCCAATGAGCAGTTCTTC.

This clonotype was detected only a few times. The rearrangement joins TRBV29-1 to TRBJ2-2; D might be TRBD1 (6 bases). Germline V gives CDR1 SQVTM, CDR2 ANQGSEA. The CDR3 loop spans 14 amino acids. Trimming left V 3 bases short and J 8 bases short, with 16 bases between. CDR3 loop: CSVDTGTRKGELFF. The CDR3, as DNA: TGCAGCGTTGATACCGGGACACGAAAAGGGGAGCTGTTTTTT.

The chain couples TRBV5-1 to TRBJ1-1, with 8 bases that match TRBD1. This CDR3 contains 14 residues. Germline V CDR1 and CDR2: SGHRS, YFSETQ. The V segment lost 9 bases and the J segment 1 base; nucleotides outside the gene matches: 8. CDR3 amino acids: CATAGQGRNTEAFF. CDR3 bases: TGCGCCACCGCTGGACAGGGACGGAACACTGAAGCTTTCTTT.

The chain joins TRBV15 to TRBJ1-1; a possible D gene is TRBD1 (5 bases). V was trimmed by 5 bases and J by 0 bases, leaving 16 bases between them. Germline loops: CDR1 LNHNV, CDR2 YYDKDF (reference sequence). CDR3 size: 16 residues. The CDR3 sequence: CATSSGSNSMNTEAFF. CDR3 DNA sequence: TGTGCCACCAGCTCAGGGTCCAACTCAATGAACACTGAAGCTTTCTTT. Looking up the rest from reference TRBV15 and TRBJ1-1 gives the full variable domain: DAMVIQNPRYQVTQFGKPVTLSCSQTLNHNVMYWYQQKSSQAPKLLFHYYDKDFNNEADTPDNFQSRRPNTSFCFLDIRSPGLGDTAMYLCATSSGSNSMNTEAFFGQGTRLTVV.

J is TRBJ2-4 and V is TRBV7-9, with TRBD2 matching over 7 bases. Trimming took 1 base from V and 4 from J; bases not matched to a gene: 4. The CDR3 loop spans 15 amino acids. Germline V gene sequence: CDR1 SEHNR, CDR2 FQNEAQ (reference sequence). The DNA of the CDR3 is TGTGCCAGCAGCTTAGTGCAGCGGGGAAAAAACATTCAGTACTTC. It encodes CASSLVQRGKNIQYF.

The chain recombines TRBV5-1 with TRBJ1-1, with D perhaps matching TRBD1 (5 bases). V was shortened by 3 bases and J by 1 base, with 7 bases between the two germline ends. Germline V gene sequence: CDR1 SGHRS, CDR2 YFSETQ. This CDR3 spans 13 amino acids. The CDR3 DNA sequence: TGCGCCAGCAGCTGGACACCGAACACTGAAGCTTTCTTT. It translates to CASSWTPNTEAFF.

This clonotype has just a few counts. The CDR3 nucleotides read TGTGCCAGCATTTATCGTTTTAGCGGGGGCCAGACAGATACGCAGTATTTT. This encodes CASIYRFSGGQTDTQYF. J is TRBJ2-3 and V is TRBV21-1; the D call in the table, TRBD2, was not verified against the DNA. TRBV21-1 is annotated as a pseudogene. CDR3 length equals 17 residues.

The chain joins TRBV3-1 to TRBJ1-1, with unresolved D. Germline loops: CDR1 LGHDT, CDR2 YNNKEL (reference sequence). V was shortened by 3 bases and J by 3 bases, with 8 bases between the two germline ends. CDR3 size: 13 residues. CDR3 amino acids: CASSQFGYTEAFF. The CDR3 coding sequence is TGTGCCAGCAGCCAGTTTGGGTACACTGAAGCTTTCTTT.

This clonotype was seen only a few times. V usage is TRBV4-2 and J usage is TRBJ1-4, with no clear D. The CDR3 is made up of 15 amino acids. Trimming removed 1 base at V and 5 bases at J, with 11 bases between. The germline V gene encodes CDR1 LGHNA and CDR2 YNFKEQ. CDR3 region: CASSQVTQQNEKLFF. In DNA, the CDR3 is TGTGCCAGCAGCCAAGTCACCCAGCAGAATGAAAAACTGTTTTTT.

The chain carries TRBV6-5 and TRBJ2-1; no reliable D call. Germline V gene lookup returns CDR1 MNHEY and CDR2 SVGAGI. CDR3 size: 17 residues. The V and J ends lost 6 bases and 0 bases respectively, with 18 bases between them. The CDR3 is CASSPWSAASSYNEQFF. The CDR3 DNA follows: TGTGCCAGCAGCCCATGGTCGGCGGCCAGCTCCTACAATGAGCAGTTCTTC.

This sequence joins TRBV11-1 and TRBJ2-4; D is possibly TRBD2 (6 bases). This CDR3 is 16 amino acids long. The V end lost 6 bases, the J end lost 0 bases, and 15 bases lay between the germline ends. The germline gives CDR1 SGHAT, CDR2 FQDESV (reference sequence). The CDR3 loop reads CASSLGLQLAKNIQYF. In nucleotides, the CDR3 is TGTGCCAGCAGTTTGGGACTGCAACTAGCCAAAAACATTCAGTACTTC.

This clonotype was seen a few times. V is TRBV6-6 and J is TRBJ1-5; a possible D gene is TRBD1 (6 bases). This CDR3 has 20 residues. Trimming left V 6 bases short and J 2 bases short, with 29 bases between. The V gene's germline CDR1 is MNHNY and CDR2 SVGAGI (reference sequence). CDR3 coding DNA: TGTGCCAGCAGCCTAAACTTCAGGGGATGGGAAAGTCGACGCAATCAGCCCCAGCATTTT. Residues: CASSLNFRGWESRRNQPQHF.

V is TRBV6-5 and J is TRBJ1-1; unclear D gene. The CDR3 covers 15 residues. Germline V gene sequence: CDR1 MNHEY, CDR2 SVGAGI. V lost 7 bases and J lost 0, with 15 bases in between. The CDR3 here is CASNPQTALNTEAFF. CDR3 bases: TGTGCCAGCAACCCACAAACAGCTTTGAACACTGAAGCTTTCTTT.